This T cell receptor (beta chain) comes out of a study of blood T cell repertoires in COVID-19. Data came from immunoSEQ multiplex PCR; TCRdb stores just in-frame clones and leaves some out. The repertoire has roughly 150,000 clones, 80% to 90% of them found once; the top ten carry roughly 2%. Germline CDR1 and CDR2: SGHTA and FQGNSA. The length of the CDR3 is 17 residues. Trimming cost V 1 base and J 4 bases, with 19 bases left between them. Sequencing input: peripheral blood. This receptor was obtained from a woman at least 80 years old with acute or convalescent COVID-19. The J gene is TRBJ1-2, the V gene TRBV7-2; D is perhaps TRBD1 (5 bases). Here the CDR3 reads CASSLVSGPGVGYGYTF. In nucleotides, the CDR3 is TGTGCCAGCAGCTTAGTATCAGGGCCGGGTGTTGGCTATGGCTACACCTTC.